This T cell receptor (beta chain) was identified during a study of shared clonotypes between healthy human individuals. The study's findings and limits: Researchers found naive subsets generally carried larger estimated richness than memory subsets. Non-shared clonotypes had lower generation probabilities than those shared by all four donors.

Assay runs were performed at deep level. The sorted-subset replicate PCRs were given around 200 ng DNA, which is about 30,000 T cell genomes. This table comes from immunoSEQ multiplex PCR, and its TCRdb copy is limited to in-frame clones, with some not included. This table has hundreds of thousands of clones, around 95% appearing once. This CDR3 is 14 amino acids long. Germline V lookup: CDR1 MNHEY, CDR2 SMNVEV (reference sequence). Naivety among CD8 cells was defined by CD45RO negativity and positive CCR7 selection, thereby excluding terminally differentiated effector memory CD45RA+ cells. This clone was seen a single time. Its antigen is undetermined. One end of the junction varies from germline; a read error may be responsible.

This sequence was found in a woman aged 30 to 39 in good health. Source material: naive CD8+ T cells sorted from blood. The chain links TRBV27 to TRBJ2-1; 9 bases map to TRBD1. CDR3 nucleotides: TGTGCCAGCAGAGCCGGGACAGGGTACAGTGAGCAGTTCTTC. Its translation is CASRAGTGYSEQFF.